Following are 15 T cell receptor beta chains from one sample sequenced in a study of tumor and adjacent non-tumor tissue in lung cancer. This sample's RNA came from whole unsorted tissue. Three rounds of nested PCR, following a modified ARM-PCR protocol, produced the TCRbeta library. TCRdb ran MiXCR on the multiplex PCR reads and lists one entry per CDR3 protein. The sample lists around 79,000 distinct CDR3 sequences; about two thirds were seen once. The material sequenced was lung tumor tissue. These receptors were obtained from a woman between 35 and 50 years old with non-small cell lung cancer.

There are a few counts of this clonotype. This chain connects TRBV28 to TRBJ1-5, with D maybe TRBD2 (6 bases). The J call may be wrong; the DNA end is better matched by TRBJ2-3. There are 12 residues in the CDR3. In germline, CDR1 is MDHEN, CDR2 SYDVKM. The CDR3 DNA follows: TGTGCCAGCAGCGGAGGGCATCAGCCCCAGTATTTT. Its translation is CASSGGHQPQYF.

This clonotype came up once. The J gene is TRBJ2-7, the V gene TRBV29-1; no clear D gene. Germline CDR1 and CDR2: SQVTM and ANQGSEA. The V gene lost 1 base and the J gene lost 0 bases, with 7 bases spanning the gap. The CDR3 runs to 13 residues. CDR3 nucleotide sequence: TGCAGCGTTGAAGGCTCCATCTCCTACGAGCAGTACTTC. It codes for CSVEGSISYEQYF.

This chain uses TRBV4-1 with TRBJ2-3; D might be TRBD1 (6 bases). Per the germline V gene, CDR1 is MGHRA and CDR2 is YSYEKL. The V end lost 0 bases, the J end lost 4 bases, and 8 bases lay between the germline ends. The CDR3 length is 14 residues. The CDR3 spells CASSQEPGADTQYF. Here the CDR3 DNA reads TGCGCCAGCAGCCAAGAACCAGGGGCAGATACGCAGTATTTT.

Turning to this clonotype: This clone may be a read error of a much larger clone one base away. The chain uses TRBV6-4 and TRBJ2-6; D might be TRBD1 (5 bases). Germline values: CDR1 MRHNA, CDR2 SNTAGT. The CDR3 sequence is 14 residues long. In DNA form, the CDR3 reads TGTGCCAGCAGTGACAGCTCTGGGGCCAACGTCCTGGCTTTC. Amino acid sequence: CASSDSSGANVLAF.

Details on this clonotype: One end of the junction fails to match germline, which may point to a read error. The chain carries TRBV12-3 or TRBV12-4 and TRBJ1-5; no clear D gene. The CDR3 length is 14 residues. The CDR3 DNA follows: TGTGACAGCAGTTTCCTAGGCCTCGATCAGCCACAGCATTTT. As protein: CDSSFLGLDQPQHF.

To note about this clonotype: This clone may be a read error of a much larger clone one base away. This likely comes from a read error, as the CDR3 has no conserved phenylalanine or tryptophan at its end. V is TRBV28 and J is TRBJ1-1, with D maybe TRBD1 (6 bases). CDR1 is MDHEN and CDR2 is SYDVKM in the germline V gene. V was shortened by 6 bases and J by 8 bases, with 13 bases between the two germline ends. The CDR3 is 12 residues long. CDR3 sequence reads: CASSLTGFEAFL. In DNA, the CDR3 is TGTGCCAGCAGCCTTACAGGGTTCGAAGCTTTCTTA.

Concerning this clonotype itself: A much larger clone is a single base away; this may be a read error. J is TRBJ2-5 and V is TRBV7-9, with 7 positions matching TRBD1. The length of the CDR3 is 15 residues. Germline V lookup: CDR1 SEHNR, CDR2 FQNEAQ (reference sequence). The CDR3 sequence: CANSQRQGWEETQYF. In DNA, the CDR3 is TGTGCCAACAGCCAAAGACAGGGCTGGGAAGAGACCCAGTACTTC. The variable domain in full, completed from reference TRBV7-9 and TRBJ2-5, reads DTGVSQNPRHKITKRGQNVTFRCDPISEHNRLYWYRQTLGQGPEFLTYFQNEAQLEKSRLLSDRFSAERPKGSFSTLEIQRTEQGDSAMYLCANSQRQGWEETQYFGPGTRLLVL.

Comment on this clonotype: A read error may be the cause here, since a much bigger clone is one base away. The chain carries TRBV28 and TRBJ1-5; D not certain. This CDR3 is 12 amino acids long. CDR1 and CDR2 from the germline V gene are MDHEN and SYDVKM. This chain's CDR3 is CASNLEGYAQHF. CDR3 sequence (DNA): TGTGCCAGCAATTTAGAAGGCTATGCCCAGCATTTT.

A word on this clonotype: A much larger clone differs from this one at a single base, so this may be a read error. The rearrangement links TRBV20-1 to TRBJ2-5; tentatively, D is TRBD1 (5 bases). The CDR3 has 14 residues. The germline CDR1 and CDR2 sequences are DFQATT and SNEGSKA (reference sequence). The CDR3 here is CNARDSAGMGTQYF. In DNA form, the CDR3 reads TGCAATGCTAGAGATTCGGCAGGGATGGGGACCCAGTACTTC.

Notes on this clonotype: A junction end diverges from the germline sequence, so it may reflect a read error. CDR3 loop: CTSSHVQGLSNQPQHF. CDR3 DNA sequence: TGTACCAGCAGCCATGTTCAGGGCCTTAGCAATCAGCCCCAGCATTTT. The J gene is TRBJ1-5, the V gene TRBV4-2; weak D call: TRBD1 (5 bases). This CDR3 is built from 16 residues. Per the germline V gene, CDR1 is LGHNA and CDR2 is YNFKEQ.

This clonotype has at least ten counts. The chain employs TRBV29-1 and TRBJ1-5, with D possibly matching TRBD1 (6 bases). Deletions cut 6 bases from V and 2 bases from J, with 17 bases between. Looked up from germline, CDR1 is SQVTM and CDR2 is ANQGSEA. The CDR3 spans 15 residues. CDR3 nucleotide sequence: TGCAGCGTAGTCACTACAGGGTTAGGCAATCAGCCCCAGCATTTT. This gives the protein CSVVTTGLGNQPQHF. Based on the CDR3 plus reference TRBV29-1 and TRBJ1-5, the full variable domain is SAVISQKPSRDICQRGTSLTIQCQVDSQVTMMFWYRQQPGQSLTLIATANQGSEATYESGFVIDKFPISRPNLTFSTLTVSNMSPEDSSIYLCSVVTTGLGNQPQHFGDGTRLSIL.

To note about this clonotype: A much larger clone lies one base from this, so it may be a read error. The chain has TRBV6-5 and TRBJ2-3; maybe TRBD2 (5 bases). CDR3 length: 16 amino acids. The germline V gene encodes CDR1 MNHEY and CDR2 SVGAGI. CDR3 nucleotide sequence: TGTGCCAGCAGTTACACGGGGAGCGGATGGGCAGATATGCAGTATTTT. Translation gives CASSYTGSGWADMQYF.

This clonotype has a single count. The chain has TRBV20-1 and TRBJ2-7; either TRBD1 or TRBD2 may supply D (5 bases each). V lost 4 bases to trimming and J lost 2 bases, with 18 bases between them. The germline gives CDR1 DFQATT, CDR2 SNEGSKA (reference sequence). This CDR3 comprises 15 residues. CDR3 amino acids: CSATNPGRETYEQYF. Written as DNA, the CDR3 is TGCAGTGCTACGAATCCGGGACGGGAAACCTACGAGCAGTACTTC.

Remarks on this clonotype: Sequence at one end of the junction differs from germline and may be a read error. The chain is built from TRBV10-2 and TRBJ2-2; 8 positions agree with TRBD2. The germline V gene encodes CDR1 WSHSY and CDR2 SAAADI. The CDR3 is 14 residues long. The CDR3 is CTSNREGRSRELFF. The CDR3 region has the DNA TGTACCAGCAACCGGGAGGGCCGGAGCAGGGAGCTGTTTTTT.

Concerning this clonotype itself: One end of the junction varies from germline; a read error may be responsible. This chain joins TRBV11-2 and TRBJ2-1; D unclear. Germline V gene data show CDR1 as SGHAT and CDR2 as FQNNGV. The CDR3 consists of 14 residues. CDR3 coding DNA: TGTGCCAGCAGCTTGGCGGAAGCACACAATGAGCTGTTCTTC. It translates to CASSLAEAHNELFF.